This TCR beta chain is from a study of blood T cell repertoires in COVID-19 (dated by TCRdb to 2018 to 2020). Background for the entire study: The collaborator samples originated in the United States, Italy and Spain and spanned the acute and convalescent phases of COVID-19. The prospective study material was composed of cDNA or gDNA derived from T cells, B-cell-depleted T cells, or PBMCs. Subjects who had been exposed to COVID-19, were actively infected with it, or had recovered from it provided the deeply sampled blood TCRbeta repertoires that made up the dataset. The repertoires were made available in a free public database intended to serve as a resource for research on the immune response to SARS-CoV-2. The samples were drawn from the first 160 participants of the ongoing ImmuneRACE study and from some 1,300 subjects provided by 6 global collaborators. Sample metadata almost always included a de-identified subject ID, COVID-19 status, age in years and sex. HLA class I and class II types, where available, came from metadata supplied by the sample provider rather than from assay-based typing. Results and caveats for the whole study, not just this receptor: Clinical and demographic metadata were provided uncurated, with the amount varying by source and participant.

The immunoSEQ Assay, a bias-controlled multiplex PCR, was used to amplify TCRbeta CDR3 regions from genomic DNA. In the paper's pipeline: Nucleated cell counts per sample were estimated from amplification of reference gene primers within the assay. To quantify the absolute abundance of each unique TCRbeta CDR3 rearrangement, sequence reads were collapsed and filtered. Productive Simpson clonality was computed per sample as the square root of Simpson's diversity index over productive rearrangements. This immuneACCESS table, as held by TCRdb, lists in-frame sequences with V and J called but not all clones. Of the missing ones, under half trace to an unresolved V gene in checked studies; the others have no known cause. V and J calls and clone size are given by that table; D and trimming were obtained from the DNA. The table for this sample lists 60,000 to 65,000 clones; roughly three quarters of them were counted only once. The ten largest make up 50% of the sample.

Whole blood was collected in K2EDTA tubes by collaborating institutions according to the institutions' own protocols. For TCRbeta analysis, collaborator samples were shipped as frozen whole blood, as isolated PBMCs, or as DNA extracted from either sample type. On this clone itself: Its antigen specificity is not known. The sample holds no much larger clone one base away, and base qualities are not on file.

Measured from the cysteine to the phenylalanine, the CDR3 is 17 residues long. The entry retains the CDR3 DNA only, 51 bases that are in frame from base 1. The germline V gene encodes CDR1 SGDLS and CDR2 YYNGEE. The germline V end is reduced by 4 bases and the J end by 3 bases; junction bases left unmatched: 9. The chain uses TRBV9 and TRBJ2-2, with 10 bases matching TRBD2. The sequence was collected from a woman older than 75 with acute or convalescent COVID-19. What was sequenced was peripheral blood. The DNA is TGTGCCAGCAGCAGCTGGACTAGCGGAGAGTACACCGGGGAGCTGTTTTTT. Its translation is CASSSWTSGEYTGELFF. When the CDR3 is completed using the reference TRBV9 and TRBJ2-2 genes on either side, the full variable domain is DSGVTQTPKHLITATGQRVTLRCSPRSGDLSVYWYQQSLDQGLQFLIQYYNGEERAKGNILERFSAQQFPDLHSELNLSSLELGDSALYFCASSSWTSGEYTGELFFGEGSRLTVL.